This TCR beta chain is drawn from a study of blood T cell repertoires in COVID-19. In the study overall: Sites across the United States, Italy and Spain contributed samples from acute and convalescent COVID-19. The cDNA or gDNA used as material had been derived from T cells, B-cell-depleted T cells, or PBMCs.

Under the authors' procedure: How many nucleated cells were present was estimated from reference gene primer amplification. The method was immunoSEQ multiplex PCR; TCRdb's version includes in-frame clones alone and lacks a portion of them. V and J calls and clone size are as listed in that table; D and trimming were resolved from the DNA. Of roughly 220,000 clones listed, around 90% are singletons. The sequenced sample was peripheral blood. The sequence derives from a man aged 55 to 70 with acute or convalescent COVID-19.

CDR3 sequence reads: CSVPSSGNTIYF. For the CDR3, the DNA is TGCAGCGTTCCGAGCTCTGGAAACACCATATATTTT. This chain uses TRBV29-1 with TRBJ1-3, with D uncertain. Germline V CDR1 and CDR2: SQVTM, ANQGSEA. The CDR3 covers 12 residues. Trimming removed 5 bases from V and 0 bases from J, with 5 bases in between.